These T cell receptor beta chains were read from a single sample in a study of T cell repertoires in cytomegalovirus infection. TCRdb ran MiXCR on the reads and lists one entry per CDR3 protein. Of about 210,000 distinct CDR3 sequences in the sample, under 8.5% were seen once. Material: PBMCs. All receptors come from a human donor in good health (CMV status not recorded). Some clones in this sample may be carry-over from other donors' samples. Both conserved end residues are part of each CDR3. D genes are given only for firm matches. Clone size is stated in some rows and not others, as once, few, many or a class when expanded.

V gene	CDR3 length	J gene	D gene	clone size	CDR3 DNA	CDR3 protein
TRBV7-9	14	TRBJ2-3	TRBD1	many	TGTGCCAGCAGCATCTCTCGACAGGGAGATACGCAGTATTTT	CASSISRQGDTQYF
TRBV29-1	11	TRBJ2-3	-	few	TGCAGCGTTGCAGAGGGGGATACGCAGTATTTT	CSVAEGDTQYF
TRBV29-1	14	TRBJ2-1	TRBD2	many	TGCAGCGTTGTATGGCTAGCGGGGAGAAATGAGCAGTTCTTC	CSVVWLAGRNEQFF
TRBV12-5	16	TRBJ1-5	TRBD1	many	TGTGCTAGTGGTTTGGTAACAGGGGAAGGCAATCAGCCCCAGCATTTT	CASGLVTGEGNQPQHF
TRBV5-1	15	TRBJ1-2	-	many	TGCGCCAGCAGCTCGGGTGGGTCGGTGAACTATGGCTACACCTTC	CASSSGGSVNYGYTF
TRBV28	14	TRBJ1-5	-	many	TGTGCCAGCAGCTCAAGGGAAAGCAATCAGCCCCAGCATTTT	CASSSRESNQPQHF
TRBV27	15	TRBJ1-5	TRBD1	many	TGTGCCAGCAGTCCCGGGACAGGGGTTGATCAGCCCCAGCATTTT	CASSPGTGVDQPQHF
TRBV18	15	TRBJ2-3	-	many	TGTGCCAGCTCACCACTGCAATCACGCACAGATACGCAGTATTTT	CASSPLQSRTDTQYF
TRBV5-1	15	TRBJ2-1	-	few	TGCGCCAGCAGCTTGGAGCAGGGGACCTACAATGAGCAGTTCTTC	CASSLEQGTYNEQFF
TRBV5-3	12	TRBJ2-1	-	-	TGTGCCAACAATCCATCCTCCGATGAGCAGTTCTTC	CANNPSSDEQFF
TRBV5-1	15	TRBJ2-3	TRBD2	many	TGCGCCAGCAGCTTTGATAGCGGGGGGCTTGGTACGCAGTATTTT	CASSFDSGGLGTQYF
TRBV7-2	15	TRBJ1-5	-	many	TGTGCCAGCAGCTTAGATTTGAGGTTTAATCAGCCCCAGCATTTT	CASSLDLRFNQPQHF
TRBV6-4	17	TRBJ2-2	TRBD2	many	TGTGCCAGCAGTGACTCGGCGGGGGGCCAGAACACCGGGGAGCTGTTTTTT	CASSDSAGGQNTGELFF
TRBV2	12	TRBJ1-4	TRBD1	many	TGTGCCACTCGACAGGGGAATGAAAAACTGTTTTTT	CATRQGNEKLFF
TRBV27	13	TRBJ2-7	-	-	TGTGCCAGCAGTTTCCTGGGCTCCTACGAGCAGTACTTC	CASSFLGSYEQYF
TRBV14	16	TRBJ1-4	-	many	TGTGCCAGCAGCCAAGATCGCGGAATGGTTAGTGAAAAACTGTTTTTT	CASSQDRGMVSEKLFF
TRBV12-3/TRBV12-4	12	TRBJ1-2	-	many	TGTGCCAGCAGTGATGACCCCGGAGGCTACACCTTC	CASSDDPGGYTF
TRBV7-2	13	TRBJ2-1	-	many	TGTGCCAGCAGCTGGTGGGTCTACAATGAGCAGTTCTTC	CASSWWVYNEQFF
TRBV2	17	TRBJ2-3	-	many	TGTGCCAGCAGTGAAGCGGTTGGGGGTGCCGTCACAGATACGCAGTATTTT	CASSEAVGGAVTDTQYF
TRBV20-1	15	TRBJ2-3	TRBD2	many	TGCAGTGCTAGAGCTCCAGCGGGGGGCCGGGATACGCAGTATTTT	CSARAPAGGRDTQYF
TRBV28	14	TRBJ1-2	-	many	TGTGCCAGCAGTTCAGGACAAGCATCCTATGGCTACACCTTC	CASSSGQASYGYTF